These 6 T cell receptor beta chains were sequenced from one sample in a study of cytomegalovirus exposure and HLA in healthy donors. The PCR employed 60 Vbeta primers together with 13 Jbeta primers. Sequencing used immunoSEQ multiplex PCR; TCRdb keeps in-frame clones, though not all of them. The top ten clones hold approximately 2.3% of a sample with tens of thousands of clones, 67% of them seen once. Sequenced: PBMCs. The receptors here all came from a man aged 25-45 years in good health and CMV-seronegative.

This clone occurred a few times. The V and J genes are TRBV5-8 and TRBJ1-2; D is ambiguous. V was pared by 2 bases and J by 7 bases, with 12 bases between. In germline, CDR1 is SGHTS, CDR2 YDEGEE. The CDR3 spans 13 residues. The CDR3 DNA sequence: TGTGCCAGCAGCTTTGCGGGCTTGGGTGGCTACACCTTC. It codes for CASSFAGLGGYTF.

Only a few counts were recorded for this clone. The gene calls are TRBV18 and TRBJ1-4; D is possibly TRBD1 (6 bases). The V gene lost 3 bases and the J gene lost 14 bases, with 13 bases spanning the gap. The germline V gene encodes CDR1 KGHSH and CDR2 LQKENI. The CDR3 has 12 residues. CDR3 loop: CASSPHRVVLFF. The CDR3 bases are TGTGCCAGCTCACCCCACAGGGTCGTGCTGTTTTTT.

The chain employs TRBV7-2 and TRBJ2-5; TRBD1 agrees at 8 bases. The end of the DNA fits TRBJ2-7 better, so the J call may be wrong. Germline assignment: CDR1 SGHTA and CDR2 FQGNSA. The CDR3 covers 16 residues. CDR3 in DNA: TGTGCCAGCAGCTTCGAATCGGGACAGGCGTCGCGCGAGCAGTACTTC. Translating it yields CASSFESGQASREQYF.

The rearrangement links TRBV5-1 to TRBJ2-1; 11 bases match TRBD1. Germline lookup yields CDR1 SGHRS and CDR2 YFSETQ. CDR3 length equals 16 residues. Trimming at V came to 0 bases and at J to 5 bases, leaving 4 bases not matched to a gene. The CDR3 sequence: CASSLVRDRGDNEQFF. CDR3 coding DNA: TGCGCCAGCAGCTTGGTCCGGGACAGGGGGGACAATGAGCAGTTCTTC.

The genes are TRBV7-9 and TRBJ2-1; D ambiguous. The germline V gene encodes CDR1 SEHNR and CDR2 FQNEAQ (reference sequence). V was shortened by 5 bases and J by 6 bases, with 17 bases between the two germline ends. The CDR3 length is 15 residues. The CDR3 region is CASSPQMSRSNEQFF. Here the CDR3 DNA reads TGTGCCAGCAGCCCCCAAATGTCTAGGAGCAATGAGCAGTTCTTC.

This clone was counted a single time. This chain links TRBV9 with TRBJ2-3, with 7 positions matching TRBD2. The germline V gene has CDR1 SGDLS and CDR2 YYNGEE. The CDR3 consists of 13 residues. With 4 bases clipped from V and 7 bases from J, the junction kept 6 bases outside the gene matches. The CDR3 loop is CASSTGGGNTQYF. CDR3 DNA: TGTGCCAGCAGCACCGGGGGAGGGAATACGCAGTATTTT. Variable domain in full (rest from reference TRBV9 and TRBJ2-3): DSGVTQTPKHLITATGQRVTLRCSPRSGDLSVYWYQQSLDQGLQFLIQYYNGEERAKGNILERFSAQQFPDLHSELNLSSLELGDSALYFCASSTGGGNTQYFGPGTRLTVL.